This T cell receptor beta chain was recorded in a study of T cells in Graves' hyperthyroidism and ophthalmopathy. This clonotype was seen repeatedly, ten times or more. The CDR3 sequence is 12 residues long. The V and J ends lost 5 bases and 3 bases respectively, with 8 bases between them. From germline, CDR1 is MDHEN and CDR2 SYDVKM. TCR beta CDR3 regions were amplified from RNA transcripts. During a first-round RT-PCR of the TCR CDR3, the HTBI primer set was used. MiXCR was run by TCRdb on the multiplex PCR reads, yielding one entry per CDR3 protein. The sample lists approximately 740,000 distinct CDR3 sequences, about 14% occurring once.

The clonotype comes from a woman younger than 35 with Graves' hyperthyroidism. Sequenced: blood. The rearrangement uses TRBV28 and TRBJ2-7; D not certain. CDR3 in DNA: TGTGCCAGCAGTCCTCCCCGCTACGAGCAGTACTTC. It translates to CASSPPRYEQYF.